This T cell receptor (beta chain) was sequenced during a study of graft-versus-host responses after intestinal transplantation. At the level of the study: All recipients got anti-thymocyte globulin induction, then tacrolimus and steroids for approximately 3 years. The study's findings and limits: Marrow from the recipient contained GvH clones, some of which had appeared first in ileum or blood.

The table came from immunoSEQ multiplex PCR; TCRdb's copy has only in-frame clones and leaves some out. The data hold over 45,000 clones, with over 80% observed a single time. Concerning this clone itself: The target antigen is unknown.

The sequences come from PBMCs, collected 750 to 850 days after a first intestinal transplant, on the day of a second. The TCR comes from a human patient who received an intestinal transplant, so some T cells may come from the graft donor.

CDR3 coding DNA: TGTGCCAGCAGCTTGTGGGGGACCAATCAGCCCCAGCATTTT. Translation: CASSLWGTNQPQHF. The rearrangement links TRBV5-4 to TRBJ1-5; tentatively, D is TRBD1 (5 bases). This CDR3 has 14 amino acids. The germline gives CDR1 SGHNT, CDR2 YYREEE (reference sequence). V lost 1 base, J lost 3 bases, and 8 bases lay in between.